Shown below are 22 T cell receptor beta chains from a single sample sequenced in a study of shared clonotypes between healthy human individuals. The repertoire was sequenced with immunoSEQ multiplex PCR; TCRdb's copy has only in-frame clones and lacks some. Altogether over 400,000 clones are present, about 84% being singletons, with the ten largest covering about an eighth. Sequenced: PBMCs. The receptors here all came from a woman in her forties in good health. Some clones in this sample may be carry-over from other donors' samples.

The table lists this clone with a count of one. This sequence joins TRBV11-3 and TRBJ2-1; tentative D call: TRBD2 (5 bases). Germline V gene sequence: CDR1 SGHNT, CDR2 YENEEA. Trimming took off 3 bases at V and 8 bases at J, with 17 bases between the two ends. CDR3 length: 15 residues. CDR3 in amino acids: CASSFSFGKSDEQFF. The CDR3 DNA reads as TGTGCCAGCAGCTTTAGCTTCGGGAAATCCGATGAGCAGTTCTTC.

The table lists this clone with a count of one. The genes are TRBV27 and TRBJ2-1, with D perhaps matching TRBD2 (6 bases). This CDR3 spans 15 amino acids. V gave up 5 bases and J gave up 4 bases, with 15 bases separating them. CDR1 is MNHEY, CDR2 SMNVEV, per germline (reference sequence). The CDR3 loop is CASSRRTTYYNEQFF. The CDR3 region has the DNA TGTGCCAGCAGTCGCCGGACTACCTATTACAATGAGCAGTTCTTC.

The rearrangement joins TRBV2 to TRBJ2-1, with 7 nucleotides matching TRBD2. The CDR3 consists of 14 residues. V shed 7 bases and J 3 bases; nucleotides not matched to a gene: 6. The germline gives CDR1 SNHLY, CDR2 FYNNEI. CDR3 in amino acids: CASTSGNLYNEQFF. CDR3 coding DNA: TGTGCCAGCACCAGCGGGAACCTCTACAATGAGCAGTTCTTC.

The chain combines TRBV28 with TRBJ1-2, with TRBD1 matching over 7 bases. This CDR3 comprises 14 residues. The germline CDR1 and CDR2 sequences are MDHEN and SYDVKM. J was trimmed by 4 bases and V by 7 bases; bases with no gene match: 9. CDR3 in amino acids: CASTPTDRIYGYTF. The CDR3 nucleotides are TGTGCCAGCACCCCAACGGACAGGATCTATGGCTACACCTTC.

The gene calls are TRBV7-3 and TRBJ2-5, with 10 bases identical to TRBD1. Per the germline V gene, CDR1 is SGHTA and CDR2 is FQGTGA. The CDR3 is 16 residues long. Trimming took 5 bases from V and 4 from J; bases not matched to a gene: 10. The CDR3 coding sequence is TGTGCCAGCAGCACCGGGACAGGGGTTGGGCGAGAGACCCAGTACTTC. Amino acids: CASSTGTGVGRETQYF.

Notes on this clone: Since a far larger clone is one base different, this is likely a read error. Other DNA sequences of this sample code for an identical CDR3. The CDR3 region has the DNA TGTGCCAGCAGCTCGCAGATGAACACTGAAGCTTTCTTT. Translated, it gives CASSSQMNTEAFF. The rearrangement joins TRBV7-2 to TRBJ1-1; no definite D call. Trimming pared 4 bases from V and 0 bases from J, leaving 6 bases between. Germline V gene sequence: CDR1 SGHTA, CDR2 FQGNSA. This CDR3 is built from 13 residues.

The table lists this clone with a count of one. The gene calls are TRBV7-2 and TRBJ1-4; tentative D call: TRBD1 (6 bases). CDR1 and CDR2 (germline): SGHTA, FQGNSA. Deletions cut 5 bases from V and 8 bases from J, with 15 bases between. There are 14 residues in the CDR3. CDR3 sequence: CASSPAAGQEKLFF. For the CDR3, the DNA is TGTGCCAGCAGCCCAGCGGCCGGACAGGAAAAACTGTTTTTT.

This clone has a handful of counts. The chain links TRBV15 to TRBJ2-3; 8 bases match TRBD1. The germline V gene encodes CDR1 LNHNV and CDR2 YYDKDF (reference sequence). V lost 5 bases, J lost 3 bases, and 7 bases stayed unmatched. CDR3 size: 15 residues. The CDR3 region has the DNA TGTGCCACCAGCTTCGACAGGGGATATACAGATACGCAGTATTTT. Amino acids: CATSFDRGYTDTQYF.

About this clone itself: A far larger clone is only one base removed, so a read error is likely. The V gene is TRBV7-9, the J gene TRBJ1-5; 8 bases fit TRBD1. The CDR3 consists of 14 residues. The germline V gene encodes CDR1 SEHNR and CDR2 FQNEAQ (reference sequence). The CDR3 DNA reads TGTGCCAGCAGCTTAGGGACAGGGAATCAGCCCAAGCATTTT. Translated: CASSLGTGNQPKHF. Full variable domain (missing parts from reference TRBV7-9 and TRBJ1-5): DTGVSQNPRHKITKRGQNVTFRCDPISEHNRLYWYRQTLGQGPEFLTYFQNEAQLEKSRLLSDRFSAERPKGSFSTLEIQRTEQGDSAMYLCASSLGTGNQPKHFGDGTRLSIL.

This rearrangement joins TRBV19 to TRBJ2-2; TRBD2 aligns across 7 bases. Looked up from germline, CDR1 is LNHDA and CDR2 is SQIVND (reference sequence). This CDR3 is built from 14 residues. The J segment lost 8 bases and the V segment lost 10 bases, leaving 13 bases of the junction unmatched. The CDR3 coding sequence is TGTGCCACCGGTCTATTAGCGGGTTCGGGGGAGCTGTTTTTT. Translation gives CATGLLAGSGELFF.

The V and J genes are TRBV9 and TRBJ2-3; 7 bases align to TRBD1. Per the germline V gene, CDR1 is SGDLS and CDR2 is YYNGEE. CDR3 length equals 16 residues. V trimming: 7 bases; J trimming: 2 bases; junction bases outside the gene matches: 13. The CDR3 DNA reads as TGTGCCAGCGCAAGTTTAGGGCAGGGGGTCACAGATACGCAGTATTTT. This codes for CASASLGQGVTDTQYF.

The chain is built from TRBV18 and TRBJ1-1; D possibly corresponds to TRBD1 (5 bases). Germline V lookup: CDR1 KGHSH, CDR2 LQKENI. CDR3 length equals 15 residues. V was cut by 5 bases and J by 1 base, with 14 bases left in between. DNA of the CDR3: TGTGCCAGCTCATCGACTACCACAGGGAACACTGAAGCTTTCTTT. Translation: CASSSTTTGNTEAFF.

The chain links TRBV5-8 to TRBJ2-6; the match to TRBD2 covers 8 bases. The CDR3 has 18 amino acids. CDR1 and CDR2 from the germline V gene are SGHTS and YDEGEE. J lost 0 bases, V lost 1 base, and 6 bases had no gene match. DNA of the CDR3: TGTGCCAGCAGCTTGCTTTCAACTAGCGGCTCTGGGGCCAACGTCCTGACTTTC. This sequence encodes CASSLLSTSGSGANVLTF.

A few counts support this clone. J is TRBJ2-7 and V is TRBV5-8; the D is unclear. The germline gives CDR1 SGHTS, CDR2 YDEGEE. V lost 2 bases, J lost 2 bases, and 8 bases lay in between. The length of the CDR3 is 13 residues. The CDR3 nucleotides are TGTGCCAGCAGCTTCGGTAGCACCTACGAGCAGTACTTC. Translated: CASSFGSTYEQYF.

V is TRBV7-9 and J is TRBJ2-1; D gene unclear. The V end lost 1 base, the J end lost 5 bases, and 6 bases lay between the germline ends. The CDR3 runs to 13 residues. Germline CDR1 SEHNR, CDR2 FQNEAQ (reference sequence). CDR3 nucleotides: TGTGCCAGCAGCTTAGAGGGAAACAATGAGCAGTTCTTC. It specifies CASSLEGNNEQFF.

The chain is built from TRBV7-2 and TRBJ2-1; 8 positions match TRBD2. J was trimmed by 7 bases and V by 5 bases; bases with no gene match: 13. The CDR3 extends over 16 amino acids. Per the germline V gene, CDR1 is SGHTA and CDR2 is FQGNSA. CDR3 nucleotides: TGTGCCAGCAGCCGGGGGGGTCTAGCGGGCCGGAATGAGCAGTTCTTC. Translation: CASSRGGLAGRNEQFF.

This clone was seen a single time. A far larger clone lies a single base away; this is likely a read error. The sample carries other DNA sequences with the same CDR3. The chain uses TRBV11-1 and TRBJ2-7; D remains ambiguous. CDR3 length equals 12 residues. Trimming cost V 4 bases and J 3 bases, with 7 bases left between them. Germline V lookup: CDR1 SGHAT, CDR2 FQDESV (reference sequence). For the CDR3, the DNA is TGTGCCAGCAGCTCGGGTGGCTACGAGCAGTACTTC. Amino acids: CASSSGGYEQYF. The full variable domain, rest sourced from reference TRBV11-1 and TRBJ2-7, is EAEVAQSPRYKITEKSQAVAFWCDPISGHATLYWYRQILGQGPELLVQFQDESVVDDSQLPKDRFSAERLKGVDSTLKIQPAELGDSAMYLCASSSGGYEQYFGPGTRLTVT.

This rearrangement joins TRBV6-5 to TRBJ1-2, with D maybe TRBD1 (5 bases). The CDR3 is 15 residues long. V was clipped by 6 bases and J by 0 bases, with 14 bases between them. Germline-derived CDR1 and CDR2 are MNHEY and SVGAGI. CDR3 protein: CASRKGRQANYGYTF. DNA for the CDR3: TGTGCCAGCAGAAAGGGACGGCAAGCTAACTATGGCTACACCTTC.

This clone has more than one count but fewer than ten. A much more abundant neighbour one base away suggests this may be a read error. The chain employs TRBV28 and TRBJ2-1; D might be TRBD1 (6 bases). Germline V lookup: CDR1 MDHEN, CDR2 SYDVKM. This CDR3 comprises 15 residues. V was shortened by 7 bases and J by 2 bases, with 15 bases between the two germline ends. The CDR3 region has the DNA TGTGCCAGCACCCATAGGGGGAGCCCCTACAATGAGCAGTTCTTC. Translated, it gives CASTHRGSPYNEQFF.

For this clone: A far larger clone differs by one base, so this is likely a read error. Other nucleotide sequences in the sample specify the same CDR3. This chain links TRBV12-2 with TRBJ2-4; the DNA was not used to check the table's D call, TRBD2. TRBV12-2 is an annotated pseudogene. The CDR3 totals 17 residues. The CDR3 spells CASRLEVRRLAKNIQYF. The CDR3 DNA is TGTGCAAGTCGCTTAGAGGTGAGGAGACTAGCCAAAAACATTCAGTACTTT.

The genes are TRBV15 and TRBJ1-1; D is ambiguous. Trimming removed 0 bases from V and 1 base from J, with 9 bases in between. Germline CDR1 is LNHNV and CDR2 is YYDKDF (reference sequence). This CDR3 contains 15 residues. CDR3: CATSREAGWNTEAFF. CDR3 DNA: TGTGCCACCAGCAGAGAGGCAGGATGGAACACTGAAGCTTTCTTT.

The rearrangement joins TRBV11-2 to TRBJ2-7, with D possibly matching TRBD2 (6 bases). Germline V gene lookup returns CDR1 SGHAT and CDR2 FQNNGV. The V end was cut by 3 bases, the J end by 6 bases, with 15 bases between. This CDR3 region has 14 residues. The CDR3 DNA sequence: TGTGCCAGCAGCTTCGGGGGAGTCAGTGTCGAGCAGTACTTC. Translation gives CASSFGGVSVEQYF.